Listed here are 28 T cell receptor beta chains from one sample, sequenced in a study of response to subunit inactivated influenza vaccine. TCRdb analysed the RT-PCR reads with MiXCR anew, one entry per CDR3 protein. The sample holds 400,000 to 650,000 distinct CDR3 sequences; 7.2% are singletons and the top ten take around 13%. The sample here was PBMCs from blood, taken about 23 months after vaccination. The receptors shown here come from a man aged 45 to 70 who received an inactivated influenza vaccine.

CDR3 residues: CASRMTGSTETQYF. DNA of the CDR3: TGTGCCAGCAGGATGACAGGGTCCACGGAGACCCAGTACTTC. The chain joins TRBV7-2 to TRBJ2-5; TRBD1 matches 7 bases. The CDR3 spans 14 residues. The germline CDR1 and CDR2 sequences are SGHTA and FQGNSA. V shed 6 bases, J shed 5 bases, and the junction held 9 bases outside the gene matches. The whole variable domain, remainder taken from reference TRBV7-2 and TRBJ2-5, is GAGVSQSPSNKVTEKGKDVELRCDPISGHTALYWYRQSLGQGLEFLIYFQGNSAPDKSGLPSDRFSAERTGGSVSTLTIQRTQQEDSAVYLCASRMTGSTETQYFGPGTRLLVL.

The sample holds many counts of this clonotype. The CDR3, as DNA: TGCGCCAGCAGCCAAGCCCGCGGGACAAGAGTGGAGGAGCAGTACTTC. This translates into CASSQARGTRVEEQYF. The chain couples TRBV4-3 to TRBJ2-7; perhaps D is TRBD1 or TRBD2 (6 bases each). Germline CDR1 and CDR2: LGHNA and YSLEER. This CDR3 contains 16 residues. Trimming took off 1 base at V and 7 bases at J, with 20 bases between the two ends.

This sequence joins TRBV9 and TRBJ2-1; 12 bases line up with TRBD2. Germline values: CDR1 SGDLS, CDR2 YYNGEE. The CDR3 contains 16 residues. With V trimmed by 1 base and J by 1 base, 0 bases remained unmatched. In nucleotides, the CDR3 is TGTGCCAGCAGCGTAACTAGCGGGGGGTCCTACAATGAGCAGTTCTTC. Translated: CASSVTSGGSYNEQFF. Together with reference TRBV9 and TRBJ2-1, the CDR3 gives the full variable domain: DSGVTQTPKHLITATGQRVTLRCSPRSGDLSVYWYQQSLDQGLQFLIQYYNGEERAKGNILERFSAQQFPDLHSELNLSSLELGDSALYFCASSVTSGGSYNEQFFGPGTRLTVL.

The chain combines TRBV28 with TRBJ2-1; perhaps TRBD2 as D (6 bases). The germline CDR1 and CDR2 sequences are MDHEN and SYDVKM. The V end was cut by 5 bases, the J end by 4 bases, with 24 bases between. The length of the CDR3 is 18 residues. This chain's CDR3 is CASSADRETPLRYNEQFF. The CDR3 DNA is TGTGCCAGCAGTGCCGACCGGGAGACCCCCTTGCGATACAATGAGCAGTTCTTC.

Comment on this clonotype: This may come from a read error, since a much larger clone is one base off. The chain recombines TRBV6-1 with TRBJ1-2; D ambiguous. Trimming shortened V by 6 bases and J by 5 bases, and 4 bases separated the two germline ends. This CDR3 is 10 amino acids long. In germline, CDR1 is MNHNS, CDR2 SASEGT. CDR3 protein: CASRGYGYTF. Here the CDR3 DNA reads TGTGCCAGCAGGGGATATGGCTACACCTTC.

This clonotype was detected ten times or more. The rearrangement joins TRBV6-1 to TRBJ2-3; D call uncertain. Germline CDR1 and CDR2: MNHNS and SASEGT. CDR3 length: 12 residues. The ends were cut back, 1 base at V and 5 bases at J, with 4 bases in the middle. CDR3 sequence reads: CASSEGGDTQYF. For the CDR3, the DNA is TGTGCCAGCAGTGAAGGGGGAGATACGCAGTATTTT.

This clonotype was detected a few times. This chain joins TRBV15 and TRBJ2-1; TRBD1 aligns across 7 bases. Germline CDR1 LNHNV, CDR2 YYDKDF (reference sequence). The junction had 6 bases not matched to a gene; V was cut back by 0 bases and J by 4 bases. The CDR3 is made up of 16 amino acids. The CDR3 sequence is CATSRDRGQAYNEQFF. The CDR3 region has the DNA TGTGCCACCAGCAGAGATCGAGGACAGGCATACAATGAGCAGTTCTTC.

In DNA, the CDR3 is TGTGCCAGCTCACCACCTCCGGGGTCGAGCTCCTACGAGCAGTACTTC. Protein product: CASSPPPGSSSYEQYF. The chain uses TRBV18 and TRBJ2-7; D is perhaps TRBD2 (5 bases). There are 16 residues in the CDR3. Trimming stripped 0 bases from V and 0 bases from J, with 12 bases between. Germline-derived CDR1 and CDR2 are KGHSH and LQKENI. The whole variable domain, filled in from reference TRBV18 and TRBJ2-7, reads NAGVMQNPRHLVRRRGQEARLRCSPMKGHSHVYWYRQLPEEGLKFMVYLQKENIIDESGMPKERFSAEFPKEGPSILRIQQVVRGDSAAYFCASSPPPGSSSYEQYFGPGTRLTVT.

In this sample, this clonotype turned up many times. The rearrangement links TRBV20-1 to TRBJ2-1; D unresolved. The CDR3 has 16 residues. From germline, CDR1 is DFQATT and CDR2 SNEGSKA (reference sequence). Deletions cut 0 bases from V and 0 bases from J, with 12 bases between. CDR3 residues: CSARDGSRSSYNEQFF. CDR3 DNA sequence: TGCAGTGCTAGAGATGGTAGCCGAAGCTCCTACAATGAGCAGTTCTTC.

The rearrangement joins TRBV28 to TRBJ2-7, with unresolved D. CDR1 is MDHEN and CDR2 is SYDVKM in the germline V gene. V lost 6 bases to trimming and J lost 3 bases, with 9 bases between them. The CDR3 is 12 amino acids. The CDR3 protein is CASSRKIYEQYF. The CDR3 region has the DNA TGTGCCAGCAGCCGAAAAATCTACGAGCAGTACTTC.

This clonotype was detected many times. The V and J genes are TRBV7-9 and TRBJ1-1; TRBD1 is a possible D gene (5 bases). Germline-derived CDR1 and CDR2 are SEHNR and FQNEAQ (reference sequence). Trimming left V 5 bases short and J 1 base short, with 20 bases between. This CDR3 is 17 amino acids long. CDR3 in amino acids: CASSLLGLGLPNTEAFF. The CDR3 DNA follows: TGTGCCAGCAGCCTCTTAGGGCTGGGGCTACCGAACACTGAAGCTTTCTTT.

This clonotype was seen only a few times. The rearrangement joins TRBV5-6 to TRBJ2-1; 8 nucleotides line up with TRBD1. Germline assignment: CDR1 SGHDT and CDR2 YYEEEE. J gave up 9 bases and V 3 bases, and 2 bases lay outside the gene matches. The CDR3 spans 12 residues. The DNA of the CDR3 is TGTGCCAGCAGCTGGACAGGGTCTGAGCAGTTCTTC. Translating it yields CASSWTGSEQFF.

This clonotype was detected ten times or more. The chain has TRBV5-1 and TRBJ1-2; D may be TRBD1 (5 bases). The V end lost 4 bases, the J end lost 0 bases, and 10 bases lay between the germline ends. There are 14 residues in the CDR3. Germline V CDR1 and CDR2: SGHRS, YFSETQ. The CDR3 loop is CASSPGPTNYGYTF. DNA of the CDR3: TGCGCCAGCAGCCCGGGACCTACTAACTATGGCTACACCTTC.

The table lists this clonotype with many counts. The chain has TRBV29-1 and TRBJ2-1, with a possible D match to TRBD1 (6 bases). The CDR3 loop spans 14 amino acids. CDR1 is SQVTM, CDR2 ANQGSEA, per germline. V was trimmed by 8 bases and J by 3 bases, leaving 17 bases between them. The CDR3 nucleotides read TGCAGCACGAAGGACAGTTCTATCTACAATGAGCAGTTCTTC. It yields the protein CSTKDSSIYNEQFF.

This clonotype was seen more than once but under ten times. CDR3 region: CASRELAYNEQFF. The CDR3 DNA reads as TGTGCCAGCAGGGAACTAGCGTACAATGAGCAGTTCTTC. The chain carries TRBV12-3 or TRBV12-4 and TRBJ2-1; 7 bases match TRBD2. Germline trimming cut 6 bases from V and 4 bases from J; bases unmatched to any gene: 3. The CDR3 contains 13 residues.

This clonotype was seen a few times. V gene TRBV7-9 combines with J gene TRBJ2-7; D remains ambiguous. The CDR3 spans 16 residues. V lost 1 base, J lost 3 bases, and 16 bases lay in between. Germline values: CDR1 SEHNR, CDR2 FQNEAQ (reference sequence). The CDR3 reads CASSLGTSDANYEQYF. The CDR3 DNA reads TGTGCCAGCAGCTTAGGAACGAGCGATGCTAACTACGAGCAGTACTTC.

This clonotype was seen only a few times. V and J are TRBV6-2 or TRBV6-3 and TRBJ1-1; tentatively, D is TRBD1 (5 bases). The CDR3 is 16 amino acids. Trimming took 0 bases from V and 1 from J, leaving 12 bases between them. Germline CDR1 and CDR2: MNHEY and SVGEGT. The CDR3 spells CASSYSPRQRNTEAFF. The DNA of the CDR3 is TGTGCCAGCAGTTACTCTCCGAGACAGAGGAACACTGAAGCTTTCTTT.

The chain joins TRBV12-3 or TRBV12-4 to TRBJ2-3; tentative D call: TRBD2 (5 bases). V gave up 2 bases and J gave up 1 base, with 7 bases separating them. The CDR3 is made up of 14 amino acids. CDR3 bases: TGTGCCAGCAGTTTAATCGGGGGCACAGATACGCAGTATTTT. The encoded protein is CASSLIGGTDTQYF.

V gene TRBV3-1 combines with J gene TRBJ1-1; D gene ambiguous. There are 16 residues in the CDR3. Germline CDR1 LGHDT, CDR2 YNNKEL (reference sequence). Trimming stripped 1 base from V and 1 base from J, with 13 bases between. The CDR3, as DNA: TGTGCCAGCAGCCAAGCTCGCGGGGTGAGGAACACTGAAGCTTTCTTT. As protein: CASSQARGVRNTEAFF. The full variable domain, in which reference TRBV3-1 and TRBJ1-1 provide the parts outside the CDR3, is DTAVSQTPKYLVTQMGNDKSIKCEQNLGHDTMYWYKQDSKKFLKIMFSYNNKELIINETVPNRFSPKSPDKAHLNLHINSLELGDSAVYFCASSQARGVRNTEAFFGQGTRLTVV.

The chain employs TRBV6-9 and TRBJ2-1, with 9 bases matching TRBD2. Trimming removed 6 bases from V and 6 bases from J; junction bases left unmatched: 18. CDR3 length equals 18 residues. In germline, CDR1 is MNHGY, CDR2 SVAAGI. The CDR3 region has the DNA TGTGCCAGCAGGCATAGCGGGGGCATAGGTCCCGTGTGCAATGAGCAGTTCTTC. Protein sequence: CASRHSGGIGPVCNEQFF.

This clonotype was counted a few times. The rearrangement joins TRBV2 to TRBJ2-5; 9 bases agree with TRBD1. Germline trimming cut 6 bases from V and 5 bases from J; bases unmatched to any gene: 4. CDR1 is SNHLY, CDR2 FYNNEI, per germline. The CDR3 has 13 residues. For the CDR3, the DNA is TGTGCCAGCAGACAGGGGGCTGCTGAGACCCAGTACTTC. Protein sequence: CASRQGAAETQYF.

This clonotype was observed at least ten times. V gene TRBV11-2 combines with J gene TRBJ2-2; D unresolved. The CDR3 consists of 15 residues. Trimming left V 5 bases short and J 6 bases short, with 16 bases between. Germline V gene lookup returns CDR1 SGHAT and CDR2 FQNNGV. The CDR3 loop is CASSPLRSSAGELFF. In DNA form, the CDR3 reads TGTGCCAGCAGCCCCTTACGAAGCAGTGCCGGGGAGCTGTTTTTT.

In its sample, this clonotype was seen many times. The V and J genes are TRBV5-1 and TRBJ1-2; D is unresolved. CDR3 length: 15 residues. Trimming pared 4 bases from V and 6 bases from J, leaving 19 bases between. Germline lookup yields CDR1 SGHRS and CDR2 YFSETQ. The CDR3 sequence is CASSPGFSKTHGYTF. CDR3 coding DNA: TGCGCCAGCAGCCCTGGGTTTTCGAAGACCCATGGCTACACCTTC.

This clonotype was picked up a small number of times. The rearrangement uses TRBV5-1 and TRBJ1-2; no clear D gene. This CDR3 is built from 18 residues. Trimming removed 0 bases from V and 3 bases from J, with 21 bases in between. In germline, CDR1 is SGHRS, CDR2 YFSETQ. The CDR3 bases are TGCGCCAGCAGCTTGGATTCTTTAACGACGGGGTACGACTATGGCTACACCTTC. This sequence encodes CASSLDSLTTGYDYGYTF.

The chain combines TRBV28 with TRBJ2-3; D is possibly TRBD2 (6 bases). V lost 6 bases and J lost 8, with 21 bases in between. This CDR3 comprises 15 residues. Germline CDR1 is MDHEN and CDR2 is SYDVKM. The CDR3: CASSPGSQVGVTQYF. The CDR3 DNA is TGTGCCAGCAGCCCCGGGAGCCAAGTAGGTGTTACGCAGTATTTT.

This clonotype came up a few times. The gene calls are TRBV7-2 and TRBJ2-5; TRBD2 matches at 14 bases. The germline V gene has CDR1 SGHTA and CDR2 FQGNSA. The CDR3 is 16 residues long. The V segment lost 6 bases and the J segment 5 bases; nucleotides outside the gene matches: 8. CDR3 DNA sequence: TGTGCCAGCAGTGGGACTAGCGGGAGTGGCCGCGAGACCCAGTACTTC. This encodes CASSGTSGSGRETQYF.

In its sample, this clonotype was seen once. A much larger clone is a single base away; this may be a read error. The chain links TRBV20-1 to TRBJ2-3, with D tentatively TRBD1 (6 bases). The germline V and J ends were trimmed by 3 bases and 4 bases, with 20 bases remaining between them. CDR3 length equals 16 residues. CDR1 and CDR2 from the germline V gene are DFQATT and SNEGSKA (reference sequence). Here the CDR3 DNA reads TGCAGTGCTAGTCTTGTTCCGACAGGCAGGGCAGATACGCAGTATTTT. This gives the protein CSASLVPTGRADTQYF.

This clonotype was found a few times. The gene calls are TRBV20-1 and TRBJ2-1; TRBD2 agrees at 7 bases. Germline CDR1 is DFQATT and CDR2 is SNEGSKA (reference sequence). J lost 9 bases, V lost 0 bases, and 11 bases had no gene match. CDR3 length equals 15 residues. CDR3 DNA sequence: TGCAGTGCTAGAGATATAGTGGGACTAAGCGGTGAGCAGTTCTTC. It yields the protein CSARDIVGLSGEQFF.